These 6 T cell receptor beta chains were sequenced from one sample in a study of beta chain features in type 1 diabetes. General observations from the study: Shortening that was moderate but significant affected the TCRB CDR3s of Type 1 diabetes patients in all four CD4+ subsets.

For these receptors, no antigen is known. The entirety of the isolated RNA underwent reverse transcription, so expressed TCRB transcripts were sequenced. TCRdb's copy holds only in-frame clones and misses some; the assay was immunoSEQ multiplex PCR. This table holds roughly 150,000 clones, around 9% found once. Sequencing was done on a sample of central memory CD4+ T cells from blood. The receptors originated from a woman in her twenties or thirties with type 1 diabetes.

This clone was seen a few times. V is TRBV9 and J is TRBJ2-3; TRBD1 might be the D (6 bases). The CDR3 has 15 amino acids. Germline CDR1 is SGDLS and CDR2 is YYNGEE. V was clipped by 4 bases and J by 0 bases, with 12 bases between them. CDR3: CASSPGQTSTDTQYF. CDR3 DNA sequence: TGTGCCAGCAGCCCGGGACAAACTAGCACAGATACGCAGTATTTT. The full variable domain, in which reference TRBV9 and TRBJ2-3 provide the parts outside the CDR3, is DSGVTQTPKHLITATGQRVTLRCSPRSGDLSVYWYQQSLDQGLQFLIQYYNGEERAKGNILERFSAQQFPDLHSELNLSSLELGDSALYFCASSPGQTSTDTQYFGPGTRLTVL.

This clone was counted only a few times. This chain connects TRBV18 to TRBJ2-1; 8 bases map to TRBD2. The CDR3 length is 15 residues. The ends lost 6 bases at V and 4 bases at J; junction bases unmatched: 8. Germline-derived CDR1 and CDR2 are KGHSH and LQKENI. The CDR3 DNA follows: TGTGCCAGCTCGAACGGGACTAGTGTTTACAATGAGCAGTTCTTC. Protein: CASSNGTSVYNEQFF. Full variable domain (missing parts from reference TRBV18 and TRBJ2-1): NAGVMQNPRHLVRRRGQEARLRCSPMKGHSHVYWYRQLPEEGLKFMVYLQKENIIDESGMPKERFSAEFPKEGPSILRIQQVVRGDSAAYFCASSNGTSVYNEQFFGPGTRLTVL.

The gene calls are TRBV27 and TRBJ2-7; 10 bases fit TRBD1. The CDR3 extends over 15 amino acids. Losses at the gene ends were 4 bases for V and 4 bases for J; bases not matched to a gene: 7. Germline CDR1 and CDR2: MNHEY and SMNVEV (reference sequence). The CDR3 DNA is TGTGCCAGCAGTTCACCCGGGACAGGGGCGTACGAGCAGTACTTC. Translating it yields CASSSPGTGAYEQYF.

This rearrangement joins TRBV18 to TRBJ2-5; TRBD1 matches 7 bases. There are 14 residues in the CDR3. In germline, CDR1 is KGHSH, CDR2 LQKENI. The V and J ends lost 3 bases and 5 bases, in that order; junction bases with no gene match: 6. CDR3 bases: TGTGCCAGCTCACCGGGGACAGACTCGGAGACCCAGTACTTC. Its translation is CASSPGTDSETQYF.

This clone appeared a few times. The rearrangement joins TRBV4-2 to TRBJ2-2; 16 bases map to TRBD2. There are 18 residues in the CDR3. Germline lookup yields CDR1 LGHNA and CDR2 YNFKEQ. The J segment lost 3 bases and the V segment lost 4 bases, leaving 5 bases of the junction unmatched. The CDR3 sequence: CASSRTGLAGGYTGELFF. As DNA, the CDR3 is TGTGCCAGCAGCCGGACGGGACTAGCGGGAGGGTACACCGGGGAGCTGTTTTTT.

The chain joins TRBV4-2 to TRBJ2-7; 9 bases align to TRBD2. The CDR3 consists of 15 residues. The germline V gene has CDR1 LGHNA and CDR2 YNFKEQ. Trimming cost V 2 bases and J 4 bases; bases outside gene matches: 6. CDR3 region: CASSQRREGGYEQYF. DNA for the CDR3: TGTGCCAGCAGCCAACGGCGGGAGGGCGGGTACGAGCAGTACTTC.